Sequencing of this T cell receptor (beta chain) was carried out in a study of cytotoxic CD8 clonotypes in ibrutinib-treated CLL. Study details: The authors obtained response samples at a median of about 11 months of treatment, range 6 to 36.

Study-wide findings and caveats: On treatment, the uncommon public clonotypes contracted or remained stable. Upon ibrutinib response clonality rose, and upon progression it fell back toward baseline. Investigators sampled sustained-remission and progressing patients at differing times.

With regard to this clone: Its antigen is as yet unknown.

Germline V gene sequence: CDR1 SGHAT, CDR2 FQDESV (reference sequence). V lost 5 bases to trimming and J lost 1 base, with 11 bases between them. The CDR3 consists of 14 residues. Assay used: immunoSEQ multiplex PCR; TCRdb lists only in-frame clones, some missing. The table has approximately 350,000 clones, about 64% seen once. The chain has TRBV11-1 and TRBJ1-1; D is possibly TRBD1 (5 bases). This TCR was recovered from a human donor with chronic lymphocytic leukemia. The sequenced sample was PBMCs, obtained after 36 months of ibrutinib treatment. The CDR3 loop reads CASSAGHWNTEAFF. The CDR3 nucleotides are TGTGCCAGCAGCGCCGGACACTGGAACACTGAAGCTTTCTTT.